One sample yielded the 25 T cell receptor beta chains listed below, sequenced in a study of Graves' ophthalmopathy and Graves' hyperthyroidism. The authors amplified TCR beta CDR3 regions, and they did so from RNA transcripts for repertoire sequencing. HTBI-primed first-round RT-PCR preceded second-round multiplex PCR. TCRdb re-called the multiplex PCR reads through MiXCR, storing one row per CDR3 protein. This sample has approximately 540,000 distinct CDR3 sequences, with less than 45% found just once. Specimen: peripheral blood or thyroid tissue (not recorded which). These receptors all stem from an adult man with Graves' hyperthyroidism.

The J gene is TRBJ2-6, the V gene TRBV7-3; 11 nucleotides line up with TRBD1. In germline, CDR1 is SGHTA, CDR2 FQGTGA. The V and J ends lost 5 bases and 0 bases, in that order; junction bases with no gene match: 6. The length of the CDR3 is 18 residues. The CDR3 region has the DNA TGTGCCAGCAGCGGGGACAGGGGGGCCAGCTCTGGGGCCAACGTCCTGACTTTC. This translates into CASSGDRGASSGANVLTF.

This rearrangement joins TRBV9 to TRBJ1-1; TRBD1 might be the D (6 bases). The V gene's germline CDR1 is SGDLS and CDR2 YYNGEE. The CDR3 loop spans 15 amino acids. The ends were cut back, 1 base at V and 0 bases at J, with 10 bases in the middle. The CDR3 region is CASSVNGQLNTEAFF. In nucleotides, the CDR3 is TGTGCCAGCAGCGTAAACGGACAGCTGAACACTGAAGCTTTCTTT.

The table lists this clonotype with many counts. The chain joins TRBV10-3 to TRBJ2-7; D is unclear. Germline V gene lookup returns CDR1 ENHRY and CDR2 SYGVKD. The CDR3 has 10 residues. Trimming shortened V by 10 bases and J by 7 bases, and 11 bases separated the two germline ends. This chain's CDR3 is CATLGGEQYF. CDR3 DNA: TGTGCCACCCTGGGCGGAGAGCAGTACTTC.

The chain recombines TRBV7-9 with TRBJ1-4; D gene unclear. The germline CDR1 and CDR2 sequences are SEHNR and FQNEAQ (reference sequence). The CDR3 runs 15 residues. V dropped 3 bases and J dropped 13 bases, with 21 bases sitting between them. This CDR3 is CASSLDPSTVEGLFF. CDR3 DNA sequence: TGTGCCAGCAGCTTGGATCCTTCTACCGTTGAGGGACTGTTTTTT.

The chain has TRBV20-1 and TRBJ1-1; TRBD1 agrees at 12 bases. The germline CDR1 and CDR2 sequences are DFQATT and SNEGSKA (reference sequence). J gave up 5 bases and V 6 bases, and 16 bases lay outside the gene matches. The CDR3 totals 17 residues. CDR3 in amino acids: CSARKPGQGAKETEAFF. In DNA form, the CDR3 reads TGCAGTGCCCGCAAACCGGGACAGGGGGCAAAAGAGACTGAAGCTTTCTTT.

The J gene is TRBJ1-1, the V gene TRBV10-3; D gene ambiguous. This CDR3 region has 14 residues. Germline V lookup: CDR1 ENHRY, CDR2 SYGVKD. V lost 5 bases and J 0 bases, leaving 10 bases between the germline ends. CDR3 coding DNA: TGTGCCATCAGTTACTCCCAAGTGAACACTGAAGCTTTCTTT. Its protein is CAISYSQVNTEAFF.

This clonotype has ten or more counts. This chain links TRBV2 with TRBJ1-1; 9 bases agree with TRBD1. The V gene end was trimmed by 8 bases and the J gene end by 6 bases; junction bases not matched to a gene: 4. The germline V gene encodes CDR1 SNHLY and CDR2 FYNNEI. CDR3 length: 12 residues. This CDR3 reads CASGTGGPEAFF. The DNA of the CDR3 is TGTGCCAGCGGTACAGGGGGCCCTGAAGCTTTCTTT.

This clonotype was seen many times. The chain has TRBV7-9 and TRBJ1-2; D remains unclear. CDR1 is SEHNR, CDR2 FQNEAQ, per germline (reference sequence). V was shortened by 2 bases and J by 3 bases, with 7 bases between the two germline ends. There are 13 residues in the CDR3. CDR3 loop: CASSLIGYYGYTF. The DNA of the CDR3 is TGTGCCAGCAGCTTAATAGGGTACTATGGCTACACCTTC.

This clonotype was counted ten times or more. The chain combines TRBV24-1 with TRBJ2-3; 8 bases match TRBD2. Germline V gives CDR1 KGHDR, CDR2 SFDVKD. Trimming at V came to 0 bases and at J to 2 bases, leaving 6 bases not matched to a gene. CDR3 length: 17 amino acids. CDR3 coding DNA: TGTGCCACCAGTGATTTGCCCGGGGGGGAGTACACAGATACGCAGTATTTT. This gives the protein CATSDLPGGEYTDTQYF.

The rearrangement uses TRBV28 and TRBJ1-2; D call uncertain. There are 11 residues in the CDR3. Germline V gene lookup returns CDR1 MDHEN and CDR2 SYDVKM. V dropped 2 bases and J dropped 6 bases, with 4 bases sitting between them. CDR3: CASSLKDGYTF. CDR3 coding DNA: TGTGCCAGCAGTTTAAAGGATGGCTACACCTTC.

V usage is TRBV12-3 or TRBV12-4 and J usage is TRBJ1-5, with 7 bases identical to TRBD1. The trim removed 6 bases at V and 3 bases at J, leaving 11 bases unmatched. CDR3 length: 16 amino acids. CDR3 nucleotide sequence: TGTGCCAGCAGCCAACGGAAGACAGGGCTCAATCAGCCCCAGCATTTT. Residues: CASSQRKTGLNQPQHF.

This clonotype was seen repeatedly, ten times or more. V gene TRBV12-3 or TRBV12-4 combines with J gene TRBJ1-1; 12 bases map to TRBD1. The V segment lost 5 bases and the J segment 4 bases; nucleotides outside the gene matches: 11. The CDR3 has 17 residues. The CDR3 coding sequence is TGTGCCAGCAGTCCGCACCTCGGGACAGGGGGCGGCACTGAAGCTTTCTTT. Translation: CASSPHLGTGGGTEAFF.

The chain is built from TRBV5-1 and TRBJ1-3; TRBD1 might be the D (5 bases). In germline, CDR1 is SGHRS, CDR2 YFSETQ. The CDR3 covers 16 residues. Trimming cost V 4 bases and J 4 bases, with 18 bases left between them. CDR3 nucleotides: TGCGCCAGCAGCCAAGAAGGGGTGCGGGCCGGAAACACCATATATTTT. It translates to CASSQEGVRAGNTIYF.

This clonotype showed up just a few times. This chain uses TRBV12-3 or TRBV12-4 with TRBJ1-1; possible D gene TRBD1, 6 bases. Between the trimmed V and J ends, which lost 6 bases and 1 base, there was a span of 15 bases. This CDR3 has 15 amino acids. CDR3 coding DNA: TGTGCCAGCAGGGCAGACAGGCCCAAGAACACTGAAGCTTTCTTT. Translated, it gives CASRADRPKNTEAFF.

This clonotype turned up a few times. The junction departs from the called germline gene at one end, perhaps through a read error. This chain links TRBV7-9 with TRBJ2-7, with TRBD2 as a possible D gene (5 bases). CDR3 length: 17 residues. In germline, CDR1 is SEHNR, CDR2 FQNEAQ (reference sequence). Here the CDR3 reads CASSLARGHDGSYEQYF. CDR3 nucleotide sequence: TGTGCCAGCAGTTTAGCCCGGGGTCACGACGGCTCCTACGAGCAGTACTTC.

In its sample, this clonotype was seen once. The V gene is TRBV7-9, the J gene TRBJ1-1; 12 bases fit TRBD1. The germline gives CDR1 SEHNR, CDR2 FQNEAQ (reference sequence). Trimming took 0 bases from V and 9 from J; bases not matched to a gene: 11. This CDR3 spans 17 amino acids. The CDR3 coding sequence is TGTGCCAGCAGCTTAGCATTCGGGACAGGGGGCGGATCGCAAGCTTTCTTT. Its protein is CASSLAFGTGGGSQAFF.

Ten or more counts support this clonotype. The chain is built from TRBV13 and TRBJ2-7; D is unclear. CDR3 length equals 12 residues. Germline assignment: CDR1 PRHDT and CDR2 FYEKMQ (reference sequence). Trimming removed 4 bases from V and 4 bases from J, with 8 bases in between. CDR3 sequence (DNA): TGTGCCAGCAGCTATGGCAGTTACGAGCAGTACTTC. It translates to CASSYGSYEQYF.

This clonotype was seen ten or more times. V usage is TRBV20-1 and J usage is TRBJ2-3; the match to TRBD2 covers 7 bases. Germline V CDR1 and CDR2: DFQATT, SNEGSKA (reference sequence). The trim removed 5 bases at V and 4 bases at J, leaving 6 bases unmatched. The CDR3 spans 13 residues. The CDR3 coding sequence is TGCAGTGCTGCTGGCGGGAGCGCAGATACGCAGTATTTT. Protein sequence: CSAAGGSADTQYF.

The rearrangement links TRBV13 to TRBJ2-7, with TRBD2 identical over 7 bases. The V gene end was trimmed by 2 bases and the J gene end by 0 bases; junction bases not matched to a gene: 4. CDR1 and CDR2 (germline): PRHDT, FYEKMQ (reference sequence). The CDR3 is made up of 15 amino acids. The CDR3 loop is CASSLPSSGSYEQYF. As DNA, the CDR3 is TGTGCCAGCAGCTTACCGTCTAGCGGCTCCTACGAGCAGTACTTC.

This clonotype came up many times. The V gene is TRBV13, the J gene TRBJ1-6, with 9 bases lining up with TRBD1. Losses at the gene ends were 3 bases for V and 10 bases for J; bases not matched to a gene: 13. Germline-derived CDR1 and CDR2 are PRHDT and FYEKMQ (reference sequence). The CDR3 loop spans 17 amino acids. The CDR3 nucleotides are TGTGCCAGCAGCTTGGTGGGGGACAGGGATCGGAGGTCACCCCTCCACTTT. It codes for CASSLVGDRDRRSPLHF.

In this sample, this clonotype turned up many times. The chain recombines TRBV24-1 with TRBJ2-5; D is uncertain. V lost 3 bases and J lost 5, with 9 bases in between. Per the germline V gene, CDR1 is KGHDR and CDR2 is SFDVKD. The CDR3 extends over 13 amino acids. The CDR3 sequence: CATSDPPRETQYF. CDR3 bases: TGTGCCACCAGTGATCCTCCCAGGGAGACCCAGTACTTC.

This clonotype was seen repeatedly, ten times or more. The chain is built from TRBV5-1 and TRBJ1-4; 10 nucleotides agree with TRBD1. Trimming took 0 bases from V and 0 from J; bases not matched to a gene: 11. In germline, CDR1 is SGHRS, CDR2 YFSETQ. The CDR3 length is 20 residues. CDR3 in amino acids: CASSLAKGTGALTTNEKLFF. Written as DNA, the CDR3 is TGCGCCAGCAGCTTGGCTAAAGGGACAGGGGCGTTGACAACTAATGAAAAACTGTTTTTT.

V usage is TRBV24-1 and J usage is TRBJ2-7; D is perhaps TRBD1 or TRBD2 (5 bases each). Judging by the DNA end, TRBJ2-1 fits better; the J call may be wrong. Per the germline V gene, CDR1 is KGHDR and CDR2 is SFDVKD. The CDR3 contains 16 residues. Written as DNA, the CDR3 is TGTGCCACCAGTGAGACCCCGGGACGGCGGTACAATGAGCAGTTCTTC. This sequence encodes CATSETPGRRYNEQFF.

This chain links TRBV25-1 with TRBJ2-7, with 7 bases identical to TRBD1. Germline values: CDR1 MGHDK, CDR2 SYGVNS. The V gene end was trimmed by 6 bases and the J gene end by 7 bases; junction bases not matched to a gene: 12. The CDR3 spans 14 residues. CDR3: CASRDDRVLGEQYF. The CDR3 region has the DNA TGTGCCAGCAGGGACGACAGGGTGCTCGGGGAGCAGTACTTC.

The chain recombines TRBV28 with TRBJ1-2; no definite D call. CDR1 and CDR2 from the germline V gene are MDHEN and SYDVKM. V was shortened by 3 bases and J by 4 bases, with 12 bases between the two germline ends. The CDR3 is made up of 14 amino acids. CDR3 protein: CASSFKGLFYGYTF. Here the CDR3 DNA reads TGTGCCAGCAGTTTTAAGGGTCTCTTCTATGGCTACACCTTC.